This TCR beta chain was observed in a study of glioma-infiltrating T cells after dendritic cell vaccination. Study at large: Dendritic cell vaccination trial patients had either newly diagnosed or recurrent glioblastoma. At biweekly intervals, patients got three intradermal dendritic cell vaccine injections. General study points: TCR clonality showed no direct relationship with survival.

This clone has only one observation. Its antigen is as yet unknown. CDR3 length equals 15 residues. Germline values: CDR1 SEHNR, CDR2 FQNEAQ (reference sequence). V shed 6 bases and J shed 10 bases, with 19 bases lying between them. Clones were read by immunoSEQ multiplex PCR, and TCRdb kept only the in-frame ones, dropping some. The sample consists of 65,000 or so clones, roughly nine tenths of them appearing once. Regarding time point: after dendritic cell vaccination, including at tumor progression/relapse. All glioblastoma patients lacked an isocitrate dehydrogenase mutation. The rearrangement links TRBV7-9 to TRBJ1-6; weak D call: TRBD1 (5 bases). The material was blood, obtained after dendritic cell vaccination. The sequence derives from a human donor with glioblastoma. CDR3 bases: TGTGCCAGCAGACCTCAAAGGGGTGAAGGATCACCCCTCCACTTT. Its translation is CASRPQRGEGSPLHF.